This T cell receptor beta chain was sequenced during a study of blood T cell repertoires in COVID-19 (TCRdb year 2020). At the level of the whole study: Samples from collaborators originated in the United States, Italy and Spain and spanned both the acute and convalescent phases of COVID-19. The material from the prospective study consisted of cDNA or gDNA derived from T cells, B-cell-depleted T cells, or PBMCs. Nearly every sample came with metadata listing a de-identified subject ID, COVID-19 status, age in years and sex. HLA class I and class II types, where available, came from metadata supplied by the sample provider rather than from assay-based typing. The samples were drawn from two sources: the first 160 participants of the ongoing ImmuneRACE study, and fewer than 1,500 subjects contributed by 6 global collaborators. The repertoires were made available in a free public database intended to serve as a resource for research on the immune response to SARS-CoV-2. The dataset comprised deeply sampled blood TCRbeta repertoires from subjects exposed to, actively infected with, or recovered from COVID-19. What the authors observed across the whole study: Clinical and demographic metadata were provided uncurated, with the amount varying by source and participant.

Concerning this clone: No cognate antigen has been identified for it. No base qualities exist here, and no much larger clone lies one base off it.

CDR1 and CDR2 are read off the germline V gene as WSHSY and SAAADI. Trimmed from V: 8 bases; trimmed from J: 4 bases; junction bases lacking a gene match: 10. The CDR3 covers 14 residues, taking in both the cysteine and the phenylalanine. Left in the record is the CDR3 DNA by itself, 42 bases read in frame from the first base. Participants in the prospective study were aged about 18 to 100 years, lived in some 24 United States geographic areas, and enrolled through a virtual design. In the prospective study, participants were assigned to cohorts based on the clinical history participants reported in a screening survey and a study questionnaire. Recovered participants in ImmuneRACE Cohort 3 were defined as having two consecutive negative NP/OP PCR tests, clearance from a healthcare professional, or resolution of symptoms. In the prospective study, whole blood, serum and a nasopharyngeal or oropharyngeal swab were collected from each participant by mobile phlebotomists. Prospective study participants could optionally give additional blood draws and questionnaires over an approximately two-month period. Blood samples from the prospective study were shipped frozen or at room temperature prior to DNA extraction.

TCRbeta CDR3 regions were amplified from genomic DNA by means of the immunoSEQ Assay, a bias-controlled multiplex PCR. Concerning the study's data processing: Within the assay, amplification of reference gene primers was used to estimate how many nucleated cells each sample contained. Sequence reads were collapsed and filtered to measure the absolute abundance of every unique TCRbeta CDR3 rearrangement. For each sample, productive Simpson clonality was calculated as the square root of Simpson's diversity index over productive rearrangements. TCRdb limited this immuneACCESS table to in-frame rearrangements with V and J called. A share of clones is missing; checked studies link under half to unresolved V genes, and the rest is unexplained. D and trimming were read from the DNA, whereas the V and J calls and clone size are those reported in that table. Within this sample are 490,000 or so clones, with roughly 90% of them counted one time only. Of the sample, 1.5% to 2% falls within the top ten clones.

This receptor was identified in a woman between 40 and 55 years old who had recovered from COVID-19. The source material was PBMCs or T cells enriched from blood (not recorded which). This sequence uses TRBV10-2 and TRBJ1-2; 7 bases in the middle match TRBD1. The DNA sequence is given as TGCGCCAGCGGGGAGAGGGGGCCCCCCTATGGCTACACCTTC. It translates as CASGERGPPYGYTF.